A selection of T cell receptor beta chains follows, all from one sample in a study of T cell repertoires in cytomegalovirus infection. Using its own MiXCR run on the reads, TCRdb lists one record per CDR3 protein. The repertoire has approximately 730,000 distinct CDR3 sequences, around a third of them found once; the top ten carry 15% to 20%. Their antigens remain unidentified. The sequences come from cultured PBMCs, collected from culture after CMV antigen stimulation. The receptors shown here come from a human donor in good health (CMV status not recorded). Some clones in this sample may be carry-over from other donors' samples. CDR3s include the opening cysteine and the closing phenylalanine or tryptophan. The D gene is left open where the match is weak. Clone size is given for some rows only: seen once, a few or many times, or a class if the clone is expanded.

size	V	D	length	J	DNA	CDR3
few	TRBV2	TRBD2	16	TRBJ2-3	TGTGCCAGCAGAGGACTAGCGGGCTCATCCGCAGATACGCAGTATTTT	CASRGLAGSSADTQYF
many	TRBV7-2	.	14	TRBJ2-3	TGTGCCAGCAGCCCCGGGTCATCTCAGGATACGCAGTATTTT	CASSPGSSQDTQYF
many	TRBV7-6	.	14	TRBJ1-4	TGTGCCAGCAGCTTCGAAAGAGGAACTGAAAAACTGTTTTTT	CASSFERGTEKLFF
few	TRBV6-1	TRBD2	16	TRBJ2-5	TGTGCCAGCAGTGAAAGCCCCGCTAGCGGCCAAGAGACCCAGTACTTC	CASSESPASGQETQYF
.	TRBV5-4	TRBD2	15	TRBJ2-1	TGTGCCAGCAGCTCTCTCGGACTAGCGGGAGGGCCTCTGATCTTC	CASSSLGLAGGPLIF
.	TRBV18	.	14	TRBJ2-7	TGTGCCAGCTCACCCGATTCTGGGAGAGACGAGCAGTACTTC	CASSPDSGRDEQYF
few	TRBV7-9	TRBD1	15	TRBJ2-7	TGTGCCAGCAGCTTGGGGACAGGGGTCTTCTACGAGCAGTACTTC	CASSLGTGVFYEQYF
.	TRBV5-6	TRBD1	14	TRBJ1-2	TGTGCCAGCAGCCTATACGGGACAGGGGCTGGCTACACCTTC	CASSLYGTGAGYTF
many	TRBV7-2	.	15	TRBJ2-6	TGTGCCAGCAGCCGTCGGGGGTCTGGGGCCAACGTCCTGACTTTC	CASSRRGSGANVLTF
.	TRBV28	TRBD1	16	TRBJ1-5	TGTGCCAGCAGCCCCCGACAGGGTAGGGGGGGGCAGCCCCAGCATTTT	CASSPRQGRGGQPQHF
few	TRBV7-9	TRBD2	17	TRBJ2-1	TGTGCCAGCAGCCAAGCGGCTAGCGGAGGTAGGAACAATGAGCAGTTCTTC	CASSQAASGGRNNEQFF
.	TRBV5-5	.	18	TRBJ2-1	TGTGCCAGCAGCTCACCCCTCCGGCGGGGTCCCTCCAACAATGAGCAGTTCTTC	CASSSPLRRGPSNNEQFF
once	TRBV4-3	.	13	TRBJ2-1	TGCGCCAGCAGCCTAGCAATAAAATTGGTGCAGTTCTTC	CASSLAIKLVQFF
few	TRBV27	.	15	TRBJ2-7	TGTGCCAGCAGCACAGAAGTCGGCAGGGTCCACGAGCAGTACTTC	CASSTEVGRVHEQYF
.	TRBV2	.	14	TRBJ2-4	TGTGCCAGCACTGGGCAACTCGGGGGAAACATTCAGTACTTC	CASTGQLGGNIQYF
few	TRBV19	TRBD1	15	TRBJ1-2	TGTGCCAGTAGCTCGGACAGGTTGTCTATGGGTGGCTACACCTTC	CASSSDRLSMGGYTF
.	TRBV6-2/TRBV6-3	.	13	TRBJ1-5	TGTGCCAGCAGACGTACAGGGATGGAGGCCCAGCATTTT	CASRRTGMEAQHF
few	TRBV10-3	.	13	TRBJ1-1	TGTGCCATCACGTTACAGGGCGACACTGAAGCTTTCTTT	CAITLQGDTEAFF
few	TRBV6-8	TRBD2	16	TRBJ2-7	TGTGCCAGCAGACCGTCTGTGGGACTAGCGGGATACGAGCAGTACTTC	CASRPSVGLAGYEQYF
.	TRBV4-1	.	14	TRBJ1-1	TGCGCCAGCAGCCAGGGACGGACGGAGACTGAAGCTTTCTTT	CASSQGRTETEAFF
.	TRBV18	.	16	TRBJ2-3	TGTGCCAGCTCACCTACCTCAGTAGGGCGCACAGATACGCAGTATTTT	CASSPTSVGRTDTQYF
few	TRBV11-2	TRBD1	18	TRBJ2-3	TGTGCCAGCAGCTTCGACGCCTGGGGACAGGGGGCACAAGATACGCAGTATTTT	CASSFDAWGQGAQDTQYF
.	TRBV4-2	.	15	TRBJ1-5	TGTGCCAGCAGCCAAGGGGCAAGGGGGGACTATCAACAGCATTTT	CASSQGARGDYQQHF
few	TRBV11-3	TRBD2	13	TRBJ2-5	TGTGCCAGCAGCTTAGGGGGACTAGCGGGCCAGTACTTC	CASSLGGLAGQYF
.	TRBV5-1	TRBD1	15	TRBJ2-7	TGCGCCAGCAGCTCGTCAGGGGGTGGGATATACGAGCAGTACTTC	CASSSSGGGIYEQYF
many	TRBV7-2	TRBD1	17	TRBJ1-6	TGTGCCAGCAGCTTAGGACCGGGACAGGGTTTTCGTTCACCCCTCCACTTT	CASSLGPGQGFRSPLHF
.	TRBV2	TRBD1	15	TRBJ1-1	TGTGCCAGCACCCGGACAGGGGGCGGGTACACTGAAGCTTTCTTT	CASTRTGGGYTEAFF
few	TRBV7-2	TRBD1	15	TRBJ1-5	TGTGCCAGCAGCCCTCGGACAGGGGGAGGTCAGCCCCAGCATTTT	CASSPRTGGGQPQHF
many	TRBV7-2	.	16	TRBJ2-3	TGTGCCAGCAGCTTAGTTCCGGGCGGCTCCACAGATACGCAGTATTTT	CASSLVPGGSTDTQYF
.	TRBV27	TRBD1	16	TRBJ1-1	TGTGCCAGCAGTCACCGGGACAGGGGGTGGAACACTGAAGCTTTCTTT	CASSHRDRGWNTEAFF
many	TRBV7-2	TRBD1	14	TRBJ2-7	TGTGCCAGCTCCGAGGGGACAGGGTACTACGAGCAGTACTTC	CASSEGTGYYEQYF
few	TRBV6-5	.	14	TRBJ1-4	TGTGCCAGCAGTTCTGGCACAGCCGCTGAAAAACTGTTTTTT	CASSSGTAAEKLFF
many	TRBV2	.	15	TRBJ1-4	TGTGCCAGCAGTTTTGTAAGAACAACTAATGAAAAACTGTTTTTT	CASSFVRTTNEKLFF
.	TRBV7-9	.	13	TRBJ1-2	TGTGCCAGCAGCCGTGACATAACCTATGGCTACACCTTC	CASSRDITYGYTF
few	TRBV7-9	TRBD2	14	TRBJ2-3	TGTGCCAGCACCCCGGGACTAGCGACAGATACGCAGTATTTT	CASTPGLATDTQYF
.	TRBV20-1	.	13	TRBJ1-2	TGCAGTGCCCGAAGGCAGACCAGCTATGGCTACACCTTC	CSARRQTSYGYTF
once	TRBV2	TRBD1	15	TRBJ1-5	TGTGCCAGCAGTGCCGACAGGGGACTGAATCAGCCCCAGCATTTT	CASSADRGLNQPQHF
.	TRBV20-1	TRBD2	14	TRBJ2-1	TGCAGTGCTAGAGGAACTAGCGGGGTTAATGAGCAGTTCTTC	CSARGTSGVNEQFF
.	TRBV6-2/TRBV6-3	TRBD2	16	TRBJ2-2	TGTGCCAGCAGTGATCACTCTAGCGGGTCAGCCGGGGAGCTGTTTTTT	CASSDHSSGSAGELFF
.	TRBV28	TRBD2	15	TRBJ2-7	TGTGCCAGCAGTTCCCGAGGGAGGGCATTGGACGAGCAGTACTTC	CASSSRGRALDEQYF
.	TRBV5-4	.	13	TRBJ2-4	TGTGCCAGCAGCGCCGGGGGCAAAAACATTCAGTACTTC	CASSAGGKNIQYF
.	TRBV7-9	TRBD1	16	TRBJ2-4	TGTGCCAGCAGCAGATCCCGGGACAGGGACAAAAACATTCAGTACTTC	CASSRSRDRDKNIQYF
.	TRBV7-6	.	15	TRBJ2-7	TGTGCCAGCAGCGGAAGTCGAGCGAGCCCTTACGAGCAGTACTTC	CASSGSRASPYEQYF
few	TRBV6-5	TRBD1	15	TRBJ1-5	TGTGCCAGCAGTTCCGCTCCGGGACAGGATCAGCCCCAGCATTTT	CASSSAPGQDQPQHF
.	TRBV6-1	TRBD1	15	TRBJ1-5	TGTGCCAGCAGGGGACAGACCTATGGCAATCAGCCCCAGCATTTT	CASRGQTYGNQPQHF